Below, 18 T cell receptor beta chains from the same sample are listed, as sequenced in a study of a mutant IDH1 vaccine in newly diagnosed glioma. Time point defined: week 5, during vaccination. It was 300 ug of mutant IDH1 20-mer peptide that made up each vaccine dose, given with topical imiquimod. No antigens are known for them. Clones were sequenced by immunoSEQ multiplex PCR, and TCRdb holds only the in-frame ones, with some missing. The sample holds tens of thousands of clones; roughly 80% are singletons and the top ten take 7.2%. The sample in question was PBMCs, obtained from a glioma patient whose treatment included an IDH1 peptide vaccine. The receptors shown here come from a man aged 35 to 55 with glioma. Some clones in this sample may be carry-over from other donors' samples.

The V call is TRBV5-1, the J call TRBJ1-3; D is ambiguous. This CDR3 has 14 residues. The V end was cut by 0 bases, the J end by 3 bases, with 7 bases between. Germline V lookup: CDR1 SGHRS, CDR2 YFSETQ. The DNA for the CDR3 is TGCGCCAGCAGCTTGGCAGGCGTTGGAAACACCATATATTTT. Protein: CASSLAGVGNTIYF.

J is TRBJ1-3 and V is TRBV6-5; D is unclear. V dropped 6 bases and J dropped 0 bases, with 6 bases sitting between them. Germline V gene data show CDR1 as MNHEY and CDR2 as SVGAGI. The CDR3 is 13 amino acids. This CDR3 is CASRQTSGNTIYF. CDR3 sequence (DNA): TGTGCCAGCAGACAGACCTCTGGAAACACCATATATTTT.

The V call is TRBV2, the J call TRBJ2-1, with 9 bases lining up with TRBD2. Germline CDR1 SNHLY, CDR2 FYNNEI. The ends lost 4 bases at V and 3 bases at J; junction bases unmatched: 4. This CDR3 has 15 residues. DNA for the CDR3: TGTGCCAGCAGTGTACGGCGGGGGGGCTACAATGAGCAGTTCTTC. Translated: CASSVRRGGYNEQFF.

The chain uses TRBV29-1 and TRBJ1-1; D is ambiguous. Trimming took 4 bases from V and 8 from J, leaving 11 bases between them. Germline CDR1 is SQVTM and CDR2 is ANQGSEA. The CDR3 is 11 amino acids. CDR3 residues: CSVVIQVEAFF. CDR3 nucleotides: TGCAGCGTTGTCATCCAGGTCGAAGCTTTCTTT.

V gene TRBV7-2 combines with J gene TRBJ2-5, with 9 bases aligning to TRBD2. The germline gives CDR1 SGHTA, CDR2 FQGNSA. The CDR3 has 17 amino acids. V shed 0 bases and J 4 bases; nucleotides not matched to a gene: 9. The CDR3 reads CASSLAGRGGLRETQYF. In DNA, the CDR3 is TGTGCCAGCAGCTTAGCGGGGCGGGGGGGCCTCCGAGAGACCCAGTACTTC.

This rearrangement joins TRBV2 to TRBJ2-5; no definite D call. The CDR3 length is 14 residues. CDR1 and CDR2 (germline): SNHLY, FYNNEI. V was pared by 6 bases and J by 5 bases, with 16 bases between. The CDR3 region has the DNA TGTGCCAGCAGGACGCGACCTACCGGGGAGACCCAGTACTTC. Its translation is CASRTRPTGETQYF.

DNA for the CDR3: TGTGCCAGCAGCGTAGTGAGTATTGGGACTGCCGATACGCAGTATTTT. The encoded protein is CASSVVSIGTADTQYF. The chain employs TRBV9 and TRBJ2-3; D perhaps matches TRBD2 (6 bases). V was clipped by 0 bases and J by 6 bases, with 17 bases between them. CDR1 and CDR2 from the germline V gene are SGDLS and YYNGEE. The CDR3 sequence is 16 residues long.

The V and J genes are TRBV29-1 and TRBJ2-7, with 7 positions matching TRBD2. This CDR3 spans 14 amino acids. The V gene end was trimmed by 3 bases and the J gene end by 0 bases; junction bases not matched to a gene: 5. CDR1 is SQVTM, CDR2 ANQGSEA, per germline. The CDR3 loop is CSVDGGDLSYEQYF. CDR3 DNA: TGCAGCGTTGATGGGGGGGACCTCTCCTACGAGCAGTACTTC.

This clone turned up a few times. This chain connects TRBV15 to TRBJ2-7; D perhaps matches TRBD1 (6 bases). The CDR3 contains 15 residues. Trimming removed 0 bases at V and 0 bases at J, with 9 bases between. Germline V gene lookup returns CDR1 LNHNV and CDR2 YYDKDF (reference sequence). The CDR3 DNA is TGTGCCACCAGCAGAGATCTGGACAGCTCCTACGAGCAGTACTTC. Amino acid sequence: CATSRDLDSSYEQYF.

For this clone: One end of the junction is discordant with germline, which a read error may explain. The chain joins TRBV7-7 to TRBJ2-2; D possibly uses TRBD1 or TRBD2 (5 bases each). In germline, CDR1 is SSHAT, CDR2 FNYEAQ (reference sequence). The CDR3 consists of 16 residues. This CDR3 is CASSSLRGEDTGELFF. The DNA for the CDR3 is TGTGCTAGCAGCTCCCTAAGAGGGGAAGACACCGGGGAGCTGTTTTTT. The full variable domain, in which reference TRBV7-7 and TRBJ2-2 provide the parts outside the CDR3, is GAGVSQSPRYKVTKRGQDVTLRCDPISSHATLYWYQQALGQGPEFLTYFNYEAQPDKSGLPSDRFSAERPEGSISTLTIQRTEQRDSAMYRCASSSLRGEDTGELFFGEGSRLTVL.

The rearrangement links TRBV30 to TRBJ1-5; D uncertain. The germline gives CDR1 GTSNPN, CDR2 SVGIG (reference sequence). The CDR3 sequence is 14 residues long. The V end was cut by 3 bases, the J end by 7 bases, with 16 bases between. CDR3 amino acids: CAWRLQIPGQPQHF. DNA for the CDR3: TGTGCCTGGAGGTTGCAGATTCCGGGGCAGCCCCAGCATTTT.

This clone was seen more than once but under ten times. The CDR3 protein is CASSTWGVGNSPLHF. The CDR3 region has the DNA TGTGCCAGTAGTACGTGGGGGGTAGGCAATTCACCCCTCCACTTT. The chain links TRBV19 to TRBJ1-6; weak D call: TRBD1 (5 bases). Trimming removed 4 bases from V and 7 bases from J, with 14 bases in between. Germline V gene lookup returns CDR1 LNHDA and CDR2 SQIVND (reference sequence). The CDR3 totals 15 residues.

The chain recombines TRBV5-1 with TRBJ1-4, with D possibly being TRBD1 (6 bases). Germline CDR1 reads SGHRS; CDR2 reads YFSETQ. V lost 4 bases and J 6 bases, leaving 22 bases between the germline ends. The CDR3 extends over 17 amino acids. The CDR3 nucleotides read TGCGCCAGCAGCCCATCGCGGCTGGGGGGGCTGGATGAAAAACTGTTTTTT. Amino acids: CASSPSRLGGLDEKLFF. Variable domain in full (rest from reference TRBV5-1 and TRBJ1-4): KAGVTQTPRYLIKTRGQQVTLSCSPISGHRSVSWYQQTPGQGLQFLFEYFSETQRNKGNFPGRFSGRQFSNSRSEMNVSTLELGDSALYLCASSPSRLGGLDEKLFFGSGTQLSVL.

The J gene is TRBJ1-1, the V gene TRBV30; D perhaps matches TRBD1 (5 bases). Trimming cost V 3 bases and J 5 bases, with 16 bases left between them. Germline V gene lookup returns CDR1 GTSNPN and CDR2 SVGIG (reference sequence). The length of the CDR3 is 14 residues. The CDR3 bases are TGTGCCTGGAGCCGGGGCCCGCGGATTACTGAAGCTTTCTTT. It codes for CAWSRGPRITEAFF.

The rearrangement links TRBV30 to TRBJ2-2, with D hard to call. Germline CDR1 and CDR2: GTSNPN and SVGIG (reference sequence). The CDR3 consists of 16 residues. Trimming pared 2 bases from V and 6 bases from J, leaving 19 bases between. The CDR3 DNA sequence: TGTGCCTGGAGTAGTTGGCGGCTCTCCAACGCCGGGGAGCTGTTTTTT. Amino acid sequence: CAWSSWRLSNAGELFF.

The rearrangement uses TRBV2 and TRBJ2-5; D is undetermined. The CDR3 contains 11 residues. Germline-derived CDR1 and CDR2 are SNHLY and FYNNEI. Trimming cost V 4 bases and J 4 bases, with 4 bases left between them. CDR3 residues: CASSVGETQYF. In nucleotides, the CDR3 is TGTGCCAGCAGTGTGGGAGAGACCCAGTACTTC.

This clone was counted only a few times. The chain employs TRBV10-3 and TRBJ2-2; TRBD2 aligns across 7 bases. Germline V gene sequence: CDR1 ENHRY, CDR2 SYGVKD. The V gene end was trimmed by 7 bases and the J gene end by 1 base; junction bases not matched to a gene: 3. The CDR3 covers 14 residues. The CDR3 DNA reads TGTGCCATCAACGGCGGGGGGAACACCGGGGAGCTGTTTTTT. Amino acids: CAINGGGNTGELFF.

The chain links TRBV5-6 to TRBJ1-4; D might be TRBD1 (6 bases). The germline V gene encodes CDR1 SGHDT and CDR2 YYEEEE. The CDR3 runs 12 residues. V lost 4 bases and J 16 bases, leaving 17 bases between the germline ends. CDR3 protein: CASSVGGFPEFF. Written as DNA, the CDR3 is TGTGCCAGCAGCGTCGGGGGCTTTCCGGAGTTTTTT. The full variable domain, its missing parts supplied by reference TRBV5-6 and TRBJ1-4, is DAGVTQSPTHLIKTRGQQVTLRCSPKSGHDTVSWYQQALGQGPQFIFQYYEEEERQRGNFPDRFSGHQFPNYSSELNVNALLLGDSALYLCASSVGGFPEFFGSGTQLSVL.